One and the same sample provided the 8 T cell receptor beta chains below, sequenced in a study of cytomegalovirus exposure and HLA in healthy donors. Assay: immunoSEQ multiplex PCR; the TCRdb copy retains only in-frame clones and omits some. Here the sample spans 120,000 or so clones, more than 70% being singletons. Specimen: PBMCs. Receptors originate from a woman under 30 in good health and CMV-seronegative.

The gene calls are TRBV10-3 and TRBJ1-5, with D unresolved. V lost 10 bases and J 3 bases, leaving 7 bases between the germline ends. Germline CDR1 ENHRY, CDR2 SYGVKD. The CDR3 has 11 amino acids. This CDR3 reads CATGNNQPQHF. In nucleotides, the CDR3 is TGTGCCACCGGGAACAATCAGCCCCAGCATTTT.

The chain recombines TRBV4-2 with TRBJ2-1, with 10 nucleotides matching TRBD2. With V trimmed by 0 bases and J by 4 bases, 3 bases remained unmatched. The CDR3 loop spans 16 amino acids. Germline assignment: CDR1 LGHNA and CDR2 YNFKEQ. The CDR3 DNA reads TGTGCCAGCAGCCAAGATTCGACTAGCGGGTACAATGAGCAGTTCTTC. It encodes CASSQDSTSGYNEQFF.

The chain carries TRBV7-2 and TRBJ2-7; possible D gene TRBD2, 5 bases. V gave up 3 bases and J gave up 3 bases, with 9 bases separating them. The CDR3 covers 13 residues. The germline V gene encodes CDR1 SGHTA and CDR2 FQGNSA. CDR3 amino acids: CASSLNGDYEQYF. For the CDR3, the DNA is TGTGCCAGCAGCTTGAACGGGGACTACGAGCAGTACTTC. Combining the CDR3 with reference TRBV7-2 and TRBJ2-7 gives the whole variable domain GAGVSQSPSNKVTEKGKDVELRCDPISGHTALYWYRQSLGQGLEFLIYFQGNSAPDKSGLPSDRFSAERTGGSVSTLTIQRTQQEDSAVYLCASSLNGDYEQYFGPGTRLTVT.

V usage is TRBV5-1 and J usage is TRBJ1-5; 8 bases match TRBD1. J was trimmed by 4 bases and V by 4 bases; bases with no gene match: 10. Germline lookup yields CDR1 SGHRS and CDR2 YFSETQ. This CDR3 spans 16 amino acids. The CDR3 sequence is CASSLEPGQVNQPQHF. Written as DNA, the CDR3 is TGCGCCAGCAGCCTCGAACCGGGACAGGTTAATCAGCCCCAGCATTTT.

The chain has TRBV5-5 and TRBJ1-1; D is ambiguous. Germline V lookup: CDR1 SGHKS, CDR2 YYEKEE (reference sequence). The CDR3 is made up of 15 amino acids. The V and J ends lost 0 bases and 5 bases respectively, with 14 bases between them. CDR3 amino acids: CASSLAAARPTEAFF. The DNA for the CDR3 is TGTGCCAGCAGCTTGGCCGCGGCGAGACCGACTGAAGCTTTCTTT.

CDR3 DNA sequence: TGTGCCACCAGCTTTCGGGGGGCCGGAGAGACCCAGTACTTC. Its protein product is CATSFRGAGETQYF. The V and J genes are TRBV15 and TRBJ2-5, with D possibly being TRBD2 (7 bases). CDR3 length: 14 amino acids. In germline, CDR1 is LNHNV, CDR2 YYDKDF (reference sequence). The germline V and J ends were trimmed by 5 bases and 4 bases, with 14 bases remaining between them. The whole variable domain, remainder taken from reference TRBV15 and TRBJ2-5, is DAMVIQNPRYQVTQFGKPVTLSCSQTLNHNVMYWYQQKSSQAPKLLFHYYDKDFNNEADTPDNFQSRRPNTSFCFLDIRSPGLGDTAMYLCATSFRGAGETQYFGPGTRLLVL.

The chain employs TRBV5-1 and TRBJ2-1; D ambiguous. CDR3 length: 16 residues. The V and J ends lost 4 bases and 2 bases respectively, with 16 bases between them. The V gene's germline CDR1 is SGHRS and CDR2 YFSETQ. CDR3 bases: TGCGCCAGCAGCAAAATACTCGGTCGGGCCTACAATGAGCAGTTCTTC. Amino acid sequence: CASSKILGRAYNEQFF.

The chain carries TRBV4-2 and TRBJ1-1; D is perhaps TRBD1 (5 bases). The V and J ends lost 2 bases and 1 base respectively, with 8 bases between them. Germline V gene lookup returns CDR1 LGHNA and CDR2 YNFKEQ. CDR3 length: 14 residues. CDR3 coding DNA: TGTGCCAGCAGCCAAAAAGGACAGAACACTGAAGCTTTCTTT. Its protein is CASSQKGQNTEAFF.